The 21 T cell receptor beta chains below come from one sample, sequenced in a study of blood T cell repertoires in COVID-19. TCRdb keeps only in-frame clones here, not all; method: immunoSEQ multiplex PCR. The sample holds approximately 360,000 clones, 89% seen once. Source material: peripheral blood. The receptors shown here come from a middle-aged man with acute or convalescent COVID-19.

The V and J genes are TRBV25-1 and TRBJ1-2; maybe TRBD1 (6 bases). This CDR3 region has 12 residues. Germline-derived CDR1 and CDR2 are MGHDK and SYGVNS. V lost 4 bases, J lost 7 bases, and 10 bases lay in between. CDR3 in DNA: TGTGCCAGCAGTGGACAGGTACTTGGCTACACCTTC. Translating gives CASSGQVLGYTF.

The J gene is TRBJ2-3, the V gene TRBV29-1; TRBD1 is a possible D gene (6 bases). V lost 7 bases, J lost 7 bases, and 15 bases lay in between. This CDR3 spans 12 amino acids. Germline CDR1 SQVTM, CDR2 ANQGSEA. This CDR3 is CSALEGVYTQYF. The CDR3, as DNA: TGCAGCGCCCTTGAGGGGGTTTATACGCAGTATTTT.

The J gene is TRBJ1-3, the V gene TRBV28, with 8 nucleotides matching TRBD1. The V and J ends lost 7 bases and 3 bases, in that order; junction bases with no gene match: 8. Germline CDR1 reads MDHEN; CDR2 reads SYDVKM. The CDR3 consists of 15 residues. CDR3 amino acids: CASTLSRGRGNTIYF. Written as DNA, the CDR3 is TGTGCCAGCACTTTGTCCAGGGGGCGTGGAAACACCATATATTTT.

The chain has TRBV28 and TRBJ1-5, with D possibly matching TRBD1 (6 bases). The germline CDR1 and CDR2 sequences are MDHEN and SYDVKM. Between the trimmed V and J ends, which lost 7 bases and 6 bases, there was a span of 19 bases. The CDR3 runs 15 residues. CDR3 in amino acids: CASIFNEGVVQPQHF. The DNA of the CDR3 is TGTGCCAGCATCTTTAATGAGGGGGTCGTTCAGCCCCAGCATTTT. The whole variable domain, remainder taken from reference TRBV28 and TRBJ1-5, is DVKVTQSSRYLVKRTGEKVFLECVQDMDHENMFWYRQDPGLGLRLIYFSYDVKMKEKGDIPEGYSVSREKKERFSLILESASTNQTSMYLCASIFNEGVVQPQHFGDGTRLSIL.

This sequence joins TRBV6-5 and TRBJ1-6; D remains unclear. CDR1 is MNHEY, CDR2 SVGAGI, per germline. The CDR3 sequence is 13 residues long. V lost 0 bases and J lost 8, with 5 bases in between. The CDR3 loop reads CASSYSTDSPLHF. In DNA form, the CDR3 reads TGTGCCAGCAGTTACTCCACGGATTCACCCCTCCACTTT.

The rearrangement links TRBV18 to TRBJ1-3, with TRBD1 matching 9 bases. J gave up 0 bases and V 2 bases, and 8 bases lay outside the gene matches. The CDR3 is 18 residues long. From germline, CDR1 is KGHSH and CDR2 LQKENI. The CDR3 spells CASSPSRGTGLSGNTIYF. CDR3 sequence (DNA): TGTGCCAGCTCACCATCTCGGGGGACAGGGCTCTCTGGAAACACCATATATTTT.

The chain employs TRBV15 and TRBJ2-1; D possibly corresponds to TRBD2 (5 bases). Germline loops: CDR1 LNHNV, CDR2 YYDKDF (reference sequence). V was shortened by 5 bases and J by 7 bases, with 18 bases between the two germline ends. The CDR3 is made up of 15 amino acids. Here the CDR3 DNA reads TGTGCCACCAGCCGGAAATCCCCTAGAGGGAATGAGCAGTTCTTC. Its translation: CATSRKSPRGNEQFF.

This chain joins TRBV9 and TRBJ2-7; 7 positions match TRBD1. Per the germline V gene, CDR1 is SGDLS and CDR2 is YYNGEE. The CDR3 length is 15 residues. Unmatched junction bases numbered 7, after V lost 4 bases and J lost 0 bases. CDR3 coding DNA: TGTGCCAGCAGCTTTACAGGGGAAAGCTCCTACGAGCAGTACTTC. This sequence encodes CASSFTGESSYEQYF.

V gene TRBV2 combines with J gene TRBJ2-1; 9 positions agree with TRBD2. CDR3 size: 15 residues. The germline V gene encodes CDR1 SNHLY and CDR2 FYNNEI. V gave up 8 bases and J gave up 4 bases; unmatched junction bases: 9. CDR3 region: CASGGLATLYNEQFF. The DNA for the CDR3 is TGTGCCAGCGGGGGACTAGCTACATTATACAATGAGCAGTTCTTC.

The CDR3 sequence: CASSVGAPPNEQYF. As DNA, the CDR3 is TGTGCCAGCAGCGTAGGGGCCCCACCGAACGAGCAGTACTTC. The rearrangement uses TRBV9 and TRBJ2-7; unclear D gene. With 0 bases removed from V and 5 bases from J, the gap between germline ends came to 12 bases. There are 14 residues in the CDR3. Germline V gene lookup returns CDR1 SGDLS and CDR2 YYNGEE.

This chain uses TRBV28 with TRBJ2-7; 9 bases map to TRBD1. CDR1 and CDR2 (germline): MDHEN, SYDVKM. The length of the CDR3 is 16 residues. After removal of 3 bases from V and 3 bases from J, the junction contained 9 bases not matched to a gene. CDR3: CASSFVFPGQGYEQYF. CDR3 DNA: TGTGCCAGCAGTTTTGTATTTCCGGGACAGGGCTACGAGCAGTACTTC. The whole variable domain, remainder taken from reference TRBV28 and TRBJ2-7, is DVKVTQSSRYLVKRTGEKVFLECVQDMDHENMFWYRQDPGLGLRLIYFSYDVKMKEKGDIPEGYSVSREKKERFSLILESASTNQTSMYLCASSFVFPGQGYEQYFGPGTRLTVT.

DNA for the CDR3: TGCGCCAGCAGCTTGGCCTCTTCCCCGGGCCCCGGGGGCGAGCAGTACTTC. Protein: CASSLASSPGPGGEQYF. The chain has TRBV5-1 and TRBJ2-7, with a possible D match to TRBD2 (6 bases). With 0 bases removed from V and 6 bases from J, the gap between germline ends came to 22 bases. The germline V gene encodes CDR1 SGHRS and CDR2 YFSETQ. The CDR3 totals 17 residues. The full variable domain, in which reference TRBV5-1 and TRBJ2-7 provide the parts outside the CDR3, is KAGVTQTPRYLIKTRGQQVTLSCSPISGHRSVSWYQQTPGQGLQFLFEYFSETQRNKGNFPGRFSGRQFSNSRSEMNVSTLELGDSALYLCASSLASSPGPGGEQYFGPGTRLTVT.

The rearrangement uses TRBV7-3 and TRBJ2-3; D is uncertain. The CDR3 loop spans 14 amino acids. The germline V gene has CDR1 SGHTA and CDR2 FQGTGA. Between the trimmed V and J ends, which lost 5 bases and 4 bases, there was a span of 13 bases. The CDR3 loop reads CASSPLMASDTQYF. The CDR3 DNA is TGTGCCAGCAGCCCACTAATGGCGTCAGATACGCAGTATTTT.

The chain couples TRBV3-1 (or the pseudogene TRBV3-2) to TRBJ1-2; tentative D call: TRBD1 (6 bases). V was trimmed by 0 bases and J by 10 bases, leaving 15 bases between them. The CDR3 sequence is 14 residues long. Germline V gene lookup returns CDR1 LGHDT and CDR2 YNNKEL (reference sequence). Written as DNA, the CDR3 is TGTGCCAGCAGCCAAGATGAGGGGGATCATGCCTACACCTTC. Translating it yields CASSQDEGDHAYTF.

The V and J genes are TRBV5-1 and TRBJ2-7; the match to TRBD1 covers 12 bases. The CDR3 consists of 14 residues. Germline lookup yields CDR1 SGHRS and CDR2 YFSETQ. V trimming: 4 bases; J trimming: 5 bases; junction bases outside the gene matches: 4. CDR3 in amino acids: CASSTGTGGDEQYF. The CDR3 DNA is TGCGCCAGCAGCACCGGGACAGGGGGCGACGAGCAGTACTTC.

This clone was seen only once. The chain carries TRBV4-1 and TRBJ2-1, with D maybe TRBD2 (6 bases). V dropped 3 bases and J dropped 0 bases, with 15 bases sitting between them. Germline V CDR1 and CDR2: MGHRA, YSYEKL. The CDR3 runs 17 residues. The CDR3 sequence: CASSQEGNPSSYNEQFF. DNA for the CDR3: TGCGCCAGCAGCCAGGAGGGAAACCCGAGCTCCTACAATGAGCAGTTCTTC.

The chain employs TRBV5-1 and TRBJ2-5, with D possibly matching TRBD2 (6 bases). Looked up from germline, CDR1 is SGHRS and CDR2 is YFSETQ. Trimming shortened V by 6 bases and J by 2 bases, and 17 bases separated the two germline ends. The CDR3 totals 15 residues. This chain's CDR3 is CASTESGTRQETQYF. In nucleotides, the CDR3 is TGCGCCAGCACTGAATCCGGGACTCGGCAAGAGACCCAGTACTTC.

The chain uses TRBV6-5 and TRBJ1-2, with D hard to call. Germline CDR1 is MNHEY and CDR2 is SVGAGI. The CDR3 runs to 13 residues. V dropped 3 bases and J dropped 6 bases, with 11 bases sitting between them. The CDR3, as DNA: TGTGCCAGCAGTTATTCAGGATATGATGGCTACACCTTC. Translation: CASSYSGYDGYTF.

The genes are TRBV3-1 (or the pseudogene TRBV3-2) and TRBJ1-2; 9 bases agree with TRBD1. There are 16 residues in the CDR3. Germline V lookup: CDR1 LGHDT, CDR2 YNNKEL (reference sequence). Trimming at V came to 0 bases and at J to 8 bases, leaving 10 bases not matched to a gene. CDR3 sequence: CASSQDSRTGVGGYTF. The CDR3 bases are TGTGCCAGCAGCCAAGATTCCCGGACAGGGGTCGGAGGCTACACCTTC.

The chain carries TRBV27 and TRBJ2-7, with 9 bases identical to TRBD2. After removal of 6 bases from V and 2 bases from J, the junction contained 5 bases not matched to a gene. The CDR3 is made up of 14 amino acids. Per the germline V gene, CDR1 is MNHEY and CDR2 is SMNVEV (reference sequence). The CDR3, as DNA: TGTGCCAGCAGGGTACTAGCGGGCCCCTACGAGCAGTACTTC. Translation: CASRVLAGPYEQYF.

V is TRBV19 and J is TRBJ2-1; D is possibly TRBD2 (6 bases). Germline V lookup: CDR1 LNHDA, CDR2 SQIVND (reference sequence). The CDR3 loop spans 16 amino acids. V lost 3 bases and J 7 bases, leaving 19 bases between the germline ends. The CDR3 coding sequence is TGTGCCAGTAGTATTTCAGGAGGGTCAGCCAGGAATGAGCAGTTCTTC. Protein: CASSISGGSARNEQFF.